Shown below are 10 T cell receptor beta chains from a single sample sequenced in a study of early T cells in non-severe SARS-CoV-2 infection. Each CDR3 protein is one row after TCRdb ran MiXCR on the 5' RACE reads. The top ten hold about 13% of the sample, which has roughly 34,000 distinct CDR3 sequences, about 7% seen once. This specimen was whole blood, taken at baseline. All receptors derive from an adult who was a healthcare worker with PCR-confirmed SARS-CoV-2 infection or an uninfected control (not recorded which).

This clonotype occurred many times. The gene calls are TRBV30 and TRBJ1-4; tentative D call: TRBD1 (5 bases). The CDR3 spans 13 residues. V lost 3 bases, J lost 7 bases, and 12 bases lay in between. In germline, CDR1 is GTSNPN, CDR2 SVGIG (reference sequence). CDR3: CAWSPGGTEKLFF. The CDR3 nucleotides read TGTGCCTGGAGCCCCGGGGGGACTGAAAAACTGTTTTTT. The full variable domain, in which reference TRBV30 and TRBJ1-4 provide the parts outside the CDR3, is SQTIHQWPATLVQPVGSPLSLECTVEGTSNPNLYWYRQAAGRGLQLLFYSVGIGQISSEVPQNLSASRPQDRQFILSSKKLLLSDSGFYLCAWSPGGTEKLFFGSGTQLSVL.

In this sample, this clonotype turned up a few times. The CDR3 sequence: CASSLSGKETQYF. CDR3 bases: TGTGCCAGCAGTTTATCAGGGAAAGAGACCCAGTACTTC. This chain links TRBV12-3 or TRBV12-4 with TRBJ2-5, with a tentative D call TRBD1 (5 bases). This CDR3 is built from 13 residues. V shed 2 bases and J shed 3 bases, with 7 bases lying between them.

This chain links TRBV7-9 with TRBJ2-1; D gene unclear. The V end lost 4 bases, the J end lost 1 base, and 5 bases lay between the germline ends. The CDR3 sequence is 13 residues long. CDR1 and CDR2 from the germline V gene are SEHNR and FQNEAQ (reference sequence). The CDR3 DNA follows: TGTGCCAGCAGCTCCCTGTCCTACAATGAGCAGTTCTTC. Residues: CASSSLSYNEQFF.

The chain recombines TRBV10-2 with TRBJ1-5; D is perhaps TRBD1 (5 bases). The CDR3 spans 14 residues. The V and J ends lost 6 bases and 5 bases respectively, with 14 bases between them. The V gene's germline CDR1 is WSHSY and CDR2 SAAADI. The CDR3 sequence is CASSEIGADQPQHF. The CDR3 DNA follows: TGCGCCAGCAGCGAGATAGGGGCGGATCAGCCCCAGCATTTT.

This chain connects TRBV11-2 to TRBJ2-1; perhaps TRBD2 as D (6 bases). CDR3 size: 14 residues. Trimming cost V 1 base and J 6 bases, with 10 bases left between them. Germline V lookup: CDR1 SGHAT, CDR2 FQNNGV. In nucleotides, the CDR3 is TGTGCCAGCAGCTTAGCCGGGACTTTCAATGAGCAGTTCTTC. Translated, it gives CASSLAGTFNEQFF.

The chain couples TRBV6-5 to TRBJ2-5, with D perhaps being TRBD1 or TRBD2 (5 bases each). Germline loops: CDR1 MNHEY, CDR2 SVGAGI. The CDR3 has 14 amino acids. The germline V and J ends were trimmed by 7 bases and 4 bases, with 16 bases remaining between them. CDR3 amino acids: CASNRSPRGETQYF. In nucleotides, the CDR3 is TGTGCCAGCAACCGGAGCCCGAGGGGAGAGACCCAGTACTTC.

The chain combines TRBV7-2 with TRBJ2-3; D call uncertain. V shed 5 bases and J shed 3 bases, with 9 bases lying between them. Germline V CDR1 and CDR2: SGHTA, FQGNSA. This CDR3 region has 13 residues. CDR3 DNA sequence: TGTGCCAGCAGCCCCTTCGGGACAGATACGCAGTATTTT. This translates into CASSPFGTDTQYF.

The chain employs TRBV12-3 or TRBV12-4 and TRBJ1-6; 8 bases are a match to TRBD1. The CDR3 runs 15 residues. The V and J ends lost 3 bases and 6 bases, in that order; junction bases with no gene match: 4. The CDR3 DNA reads as TGTGCCAGCAGTTTGCGGACAGGGAGTAATTCACCCCTCCACTTT. Translating gives CASSLRTGSNSPLHF.

This clonotype was seen only a few times. V gene TRBV6-2 or TRBV6-3 combines with J gene TRBJ2-7; 12 nucleotides agree with TRBD2. V gave up 5 bases and J gave up 5 bases; unmatched junction bases: 4. The CDR3 spans 14 residues. Germline V gives CDR1 MNHEY, CDR2 SVGEGT. DNA for the CDR3: TGTGCCAGCAGTCACGGACTAGCGGGGAACGAGCAGTACGTC. Protein: CASSHGLAGNEQYV.

This clonotype has at least ten counts. The rearrangement joins TRBV11-2 to TRBJ2-4; TRBD2 matches 9 bases. The germline gives CDR1 SGHAT, CDR2 FQNNGV. The CDR3 sequence is 15 residues long. Trimming removed 5 bases from V and 3 bases from J; junction bases left unmatched: 5. CDR3 nucleotides: TGTGCCAGCAGCCTGAGACTAGCGGACAAAAACATTCAGTACTTC. This codes for CASSLRLADKNIQYF.